This T cell receptor beta chain comes out of a study of blood T cells in healthy people across ages. Study observations and caveats: When set beside aged donors, long-lived donors presented more naive CD4+ cells and higher diversity.

The V end lost 6 bases, the J end lost 4 bases, and 19 bases lay between the germline ends. The CDR3 consists of 14 residues. The germline gives CDR1 DFQATT, CDR2 SNEGSKA (reference sequence). For this clonotype: The antigen is unknown.

The use of a sample-barcoded 5' primer and a J-beta primer mix characterized a second PCR of about 7 to 12 cycles. TCRdb processed the 5' RACE reads anew with MiXCR; each CDR3 protein has one entry. The sample records about 1,400,000 distinct CDR3 sequences, almost 60% being singletons. Material for sequencing was blood. The clonotype was recovered from a man between 18 and 29 years old in good health. The chain joins TRBV20-1 to TRBJ2-7; D call uncertain. DNA of the CDR3: TGCAGTGCCCCCGGGCCTTCCTTTTATTACGAGCAGTACTTC. The encoded protein is CSAPGPSFYYEQYF.